Listed below are T cell receptor beta chains from one sample, sequenced in a study of blood T cell repertoires in COVID-19. Profiling relied on immunoSEQ multiplex PCR, and the TCRdb table lists in-frame clones only, not all of them. The sample records approximately 200,000 clones, roughly 80% being singletons. The sequencing sample was made of peripheral blood. These receptors were taken from an elderly woman with acute or convalescent COVID-19. Both conserved end residues are part of each CDR3. The D gene is left open where the match is weak. The size entry is marked missing in some rows and otherwise reads once, few, many or a size class.

NA | TRBJ1-1 | NA | TRBV4-1 | CASSPLGRGLTEAFF | TGCGCCAGCAGCCCTTTAGGTAGAGGACTCACTGAAGCTTTCTTT
NA | TRBJ2-7 | NA | TRBV5-1 | CASSLVFGPVNEQYF | TGCGCCAGCAGCTTGGTATTTGGGCCGGTCAACGAGCAGTACTTC
TRBD1 | TRBJ1-2 | NA | TRBV7-2 | CASTLDRAVGYTF | TGTGCCAGCACCCTCGACAGGGCGGTTGGCTACACCTTC
NA | TRBJ2-5 | NA | TRBV5-4 | CASSSTDSETQYF | TGTGCCAGCAGCTCTACTGATTCCGAGACCCAGTACTTC
NA | TRBJ1-5 | NA | TRBV27 | CASSPFEHSNQPQHF | TGTGCCAGCAGTCCGTTTGAACATAGCAATCAGCCCCAGCATTTT
NA | TRBJ1-1 | NA | TRBV30 | CAWNKGRRDTEAFF | TGTGCCTGGAATAAGGGACGGAGGGACACTGAAGCTTTCTTT
TRBD1 | TRBJ2-5 | NA | TRBV18 | CASSPTGGQETQYF | TGTGCCAGCTCACCCACAGGGGGCCAAGAGACCCAGTACTTC
TRBD1 | TRBJ1-5 | few | TRBV6-6 | CASSQPKTGDSNQPQHF | TGTGCCAGCAGTCAGCCTAAAACAGGGGATAGCAATCAGCCCCAGCATTTT
TRBD2 | TRBJ2-1 | NA | TRBV19 | CASNGGLATNEQFF | TGTGCCAGTAACGGGGGACTAGCGACCAATGAGCAGTTCTTC
TRBD2 | TRBJ2-1 | few | TRBV5-8 | CASSLGLAGLHSYNEQFF | TGTGCCAGCAGCTTGGGACTAGCGGGGCTCCACTCCTACAATGAGCAGTTCTTC
NA | TRBJ1-6 | NA | TRBV7-2 | CASSFGQGSPLHF | TGTGCCAGCAGCTTCGGTCAGGGGTCACCCCTCCACTTT